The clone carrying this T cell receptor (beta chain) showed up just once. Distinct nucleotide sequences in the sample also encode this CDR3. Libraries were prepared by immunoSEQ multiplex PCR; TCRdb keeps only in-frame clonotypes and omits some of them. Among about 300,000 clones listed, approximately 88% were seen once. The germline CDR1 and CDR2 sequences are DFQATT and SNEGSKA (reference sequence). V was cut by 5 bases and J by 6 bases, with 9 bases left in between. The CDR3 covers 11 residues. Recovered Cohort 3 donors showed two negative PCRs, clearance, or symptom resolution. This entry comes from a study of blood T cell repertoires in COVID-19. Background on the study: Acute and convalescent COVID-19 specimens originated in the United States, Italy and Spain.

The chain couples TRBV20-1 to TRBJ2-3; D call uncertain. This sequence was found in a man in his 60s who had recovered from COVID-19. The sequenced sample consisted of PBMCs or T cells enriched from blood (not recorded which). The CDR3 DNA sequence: TGCAGTGCTCCGAATCGGGATACGCAGTATTTT. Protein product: CSAPNRDTQYF.